These 15 T cell receptor beta chains share one sample of origin, sequenced in a study of cytomegalovirus exposure and HLA in healthy donors. PCR employed 60 Vbeta and 13 Jbeta primers. Method: immunoSEQ multiplex PCR; TCRdb's copy keeps in-frame clones and lacks some. The table shows over 200,000 clones, with about 77% occurring only once. The sequenced sample consisted of PBMCs. Every receptor here comes from a woman under 40 in good health and CMV-seronegative.

This rearrangement joins TRBV7-6 to TRBJ1-2; unclear D gene. The CDR3 has 18 residues. Germline assignment: CDR1 SGHVS and CDR2 FNYEAQ. V was shortened by 0 bases and J by 7 bases, with 24 bases between the two germline ends. In DNA, the CDR3 is TGTGCCAGCAGCTTAGCCTACCGGGATGGAGAGGTAGTTGGTGGCTACACCTTC. This gives the protein CASSLAYRDGEVVGGYTF.

The V gene is TRBV6-1, the J gene TRBJ1-1; D is undetermined. The CDR3 contains 14 residues. The germline V and J ends were trimmed by 5 bases and 1 base, with 11 bases remaining between them. Looked up from germline, CDR1 is MNHNS and CDR2 is SASEGT. In nucleotides, the CDR3 is TGTGCCAGCAGTCCCCGGCGGGAGAACACTGAAGCTTTCTTT. This encodes CASSPRRENTEAFF.

CDR3 sequence: CASSSQVWVQYF. The CDR3 DNA reads as TGTGCCAGCAGTTCCCAGGTTTGGGTCCAGTACTTC. The gene calls are TRBV6-1 and TRBJ2-5; D uncertain. Deletions cut 5 bases from V and 10 bases from J, with 14 bases between. The CDR3 loop spans 12 amino acids. Germline-derived CDR1 and CDR2 are MNHNS and SASEGT.

The J gene is TRBJ1-1, the V gene TRBV7-3; 7 positions match TRBD1. The trim removed 5 bases at V and 4 bases at J, leaving 7 bases unmatched. Germline V lookup: CDR1 SGHTA, CDR2 FQGTGA. The CDR3 loop spans 14 amino acids. The CDR3 nucleotides are TGTGCCAGCAGCGCCTACGACAGGGTCACTGAAGCTTTCTTT. The encoded protein is CASSAYDRVTEAFF. Full variable domain (remainder filled in from reference TRBV7-3 and TRBJ1-1): GAGVSQTPSNKVTEKGKYVELRCDPISGHTALYWYRQSLGQGPEFLIYFQGTGAADDSGLPNDRFFAVRPEGSVSTLKIQRTERGDSAVYLCASSAYDRVTEAFFGQGTRLTVV.

The genes are TRBV14 and TRBJ2-3, with 7 bases aligning to TRBD2. After removal of 2 bases from V and 4 bases from J, the junction contained 12 bases not matched to a gene. Germline CDR1 SGHDN, CDR2 FVKESK. The CDR3 extends over 17 amino acids. The CDR3 DNA is TGTGCCAGCAGCCAATGGATAACCGGGAGCGGGGCAGATACGCAGTATTTT. Protein product: CASSQWITGSGADTQYF. Looking up the rest from reference TRBV14 and TRBJ2-3 gives the full variable domain: EAGVTQFPSHSVIEKGQTVTLRCDPISGHDNLYWYRRVMGKEIKFLLHFVKESKQDESGMPNNRFLAERTGGTYSTLKVQPAELEDSGVYFCASSQWITGSGADTQYFGPGTRLTVL.

This sequence joins TRBV28 and TRBJ2-6; 7 nucleotides line up with TRBD1. This CDR3 is built from 18 residues. Unmatched junction bases numbered 10, after V lost 3 bases and J lost 2 bases. Germline CDR1 is MDHEN and CDR2 is SYDVKM. CDR3 coding DNA: TGTGCCAGCAGTTTGGGAGCCAAGGGGGCCCCTGGGGCCAACGTCCTGACTTTC. It encodes CASSLGAKGAPGANVLTF.

The chain couples TRBV7-9 to TRBJ1-1; D gene ambiguous. V gave up 7 bases and J gave up 5 bases, with 8 bases separating them. Per the germline V gene, CDR1 is SEHNR and CDR2 is FQNEAQ (reference sequence). The CDR3 is 11 residues long. CDR3 nucleotides: TGTGCCAGCACCCCGTTAACTGAAGCTTTCTTT. This sequence encodes CASTPLTEAFF.

V gene TRBV30 combines with J gene TRBJ1-1; D is unclear. Germline lookup yields CDR1 GTSNPN and CDR2 SVGIG (reference sequence). V was trimmed by 0 bases and J by 8 bases, leaving 13 bases between them. The CDR3 spans 13 residues. The CDR3 region is CAWSVDASLEAFF. The CDR3 DNA is TGTGCCTGGAGTGTCGACGCCTCACTAGAAGCTTTCTTT.

The rearrangement uses TRBV19 and TRBJ2-1, with TRBD2 identical over 7 bases. The V segment lost 8 bases and the J segment 5 bases; nucleotides outside the gene matches: 12. CDR1 is LNHDA, CDR2 SQIVND, per germline (reference sequence). This CDR3 comprises 15 residues. This CDR3 reads CASGSVAGLDNEQFF. CDR3 in DNA: TGTGCCAGTGGCTCGGTAGCGGGTCTTGACAATGAGCAGTTCTTC.

This clone is medium-sized within its sample. The genes are TRBV19 and TRBJ1-1, with 7 nucleotides matching TRBD1. Germline trimming cut 7 bases from V and 5 bases from J; bases unmatched to any gene: 10. CDR3 length: 14 residues. The germline gives CDR1 LNHDA, CDR2 SQIVND (reference sequence). The CDR3 spells CASMTFPGGTEAFF. CDR3 bases: TGTGCCAGTATGACCTTCCCAGGGGGGACTGAAGCTTTCTTT.

This chain links TRBV5-1 with TRBJ2-5; a possible D gene is TRBD2 (5 bases). CDR1 and CDR2 (germline): SGHRS, YFSETQ. V lost 0 bases to trimming and J lost 5 bases, with 14 bases between them. The CDR3 has 15 residues. Written as DNA, the CDR3 is TGCGCCAGCAGCTTGGCCGGGTCTTCGGGGGAGACCCAGTACTTC. As protein: CASSLAGSSGETQYF.

This clone was detected a few times. This chain links TRBV9 with TRBJ2-7; D is possibly TRBD2 (6 bases). Between the trimmed V and J ends, which lost 0 bases and 1 base, there was a span of 11 bases. The CDR3 is made up of 15 amino acids. Germline values: CDR1 SGDLS, CDR2 YYNGEE. CDR3 residues: CASSVGLASSYEQYF. CDR3 DNA sequence: TGTGCCAGCAGCGTAGGTCTAGCGTCTTCCTACGAGCAGTACTTC. The whole variable domain, filled in from reference TRBV9 and TRBJ2-7, reads DSGVTQTPKHLITATGQRVTLRCSPRSGDLSVYWYQQSLDQGLQFLIQYYNGEERAKGNILERFSAQQFPDLHSELNLSSLELGDSALYFCASSVGLASSYEQYFGPGTRLTVT.

The CDR3 region is CASSFSGAMNTEAFF. DNA for the CDR3: TGCGCCAGCAGCTTTTCCGGAGCCATGAACACTGAAGCTTTCTTT. The J gene is TRBJ1-1, the V gene TRBV5-1; D uncertain. Germline values: CDR1 SGHRS, CDR2 YFSETQ. V was pared by 2 bases and J by 0 bases, with 11 bases between. This CDR3 contains 15 residues.

About this clone: A read error may account for a junction end that differs from germline. The CDR3 DNA is TGCGTCAGCAGCCCCTCGGGAGGGGGATTAGGCAATCAGCCCCAGCATTTT. This encodes CVSSPSGGGLGNQPQHF. The gene calls are TRBV4-1 and TRBJ1-5, with D possibly being TRBD1 (6 bases). The CDR3 is made up of 17 amino acids. Per germline, CDR1 MGHRA and CDR2 YSYEKL.

The sample holds a few counts of this clone. The chain carries TRBV6-1 and TRBJ2-1; D is uncertain. Germline V gene sequence: CDR1 MNHNS, CDR2 SASEGT. This CDR3 is built from 12 residues. V was clipped by 1 base and J by 8 bases, with 6 bases between them. CDR3: CASSEVVDEQFF. The CDR3 DNA reads as TGTGCCAGCAGTGAAGTAGTCGATGAGCAGTTCTTC.